Listed below are T cell receptor beta chains from one sample, sequenced in a study of blood T cells in healthy people across ages. Via MiXCR, TCRdb re-called the 5' RACE reads, giving one row per CDR3 protein. The sample comprises about 930,000 distinct CDR3 sequences, just under 30% of which are singletons, and roughly 10% rests with the top ten. These data are also associated with another study on T cells of mothers and their children.

Sequencing used blood. The receptor set was obtained from a woman aged 40-49 years in good health. Each CDR3 is given with its conserved first and last residue. D genes are given only for firm matches. Expanded clones get a size class; other rows say once, few or many, or leave the size out.

v_call	clone_size	j_call	d_call	cdr3_aa	cdr3_nt
TRBV10-3	many	TRBJ1-2	-	CAISEQVSNYGYTF	TGTGCCATCAGTGAGCAGGTTTCTAACTATGGCTACACCTTC
TRBV5-1	-	TRBJ2-1	TRBD2	CASSWVTSFNEQFF	TGCGCCAGCAGCTGGGTGACTAGCTTCAATGAGCAGTTCTTC
TRBV5-1	-	TRBJ1-5	-	CASSGQIDQPQHF	TGCGCCAGCAGCGGGCAGATAGATCAGCCCCAGCATTTT
TRBV7-9	many	TRBJ2-1	-	CASSLGPHNEQFF	TGTGCCAGCAGCCTGGGACCCCACAATGAGCAGTTCTTC
TRBV11-2	-	TRBJ2-1	-	CANSLGGLEQFF	TGTGCCAACAGCTTAGGAGGGCTGGAGCAGTTCTTC
TRBV27	many	TRBJ1-2	-	CASSLSSRQSTANYGYTF	TGTGCCAGCAGTTTATCGTCAAGACAATCGACAGCTAACTATGGCTACACCTTC
TRBV25-1	many	TRBJ1-2	-	CASSERGTGYGYTF	TGTGCCAGCAGTGAACGAGGCACGGGCTATGGCTACACCTTC
TRBV7-2	-	TRBJ2-5	-	CASSLSREAETQYF	TGTGCCAGCAGCTTGAGTAGGGAGGCTGAGACCCAGTACTTC
TRBV12-5	-	TRBJ1-6	-	CASARTASRAPLHF	TGTGCTAGTGCCCGGACAGCCTCAAGGGCACCCCTCCACTTT
TRBV5-6	once	TRBJ1-5	TRBD1	CASCNTGGGNQPQHF	TGTGCCAGCTGCAACACAGGGGGCGGAAACCAGCCCCAGCATTTT
TRBV24-1	-	TRBJ2-1	-	CATSEGGGNEQFF	TGTGCCACCAGTGAAGGGGGGGGCAATGAGCAGTTCTTC
TRBV3-1	-	TRBJ2-7	-	CASSRTGLTYEQYF	TGTGCCAGCAGCCGAACAGGGTTAACCTACGAGCAGTACTTC
TRBV2	-	TRBJ2-1	TRBD1	CASRGDRGGQFF	TGTGCCAGCAGGGGAGACAGGGGGGGGCAGTTCTTC
TRBV6-6	-	TRBJ2-7	-	CASSQAVNNEQYF	TGTGCCAGCAGTCAGGCCGTAAACAATGAGCAGTACTTC
TRBV29-1	-	TRBJ2-7	-	CSAEVWNEQYF	TGCAGCGCAGAAGTGTGGAACGAGCAGTACTTC
TRBV6-4	few	TRBJ2-2	-	CASLSPNTGELFF	TGTGCCAGCCTGAGTCCGAACACCGGGGAGCTGTTTTTT
TRBV20-1	few	TRBJ2-7	TRBD2	CSAFLAGANYEQYF	TGCAGTGCTTTTCTAGCGGGGGCAAACTACGAGCAGTACTTC
TRBV7-6	once	TRBJ2-7	TRBD2	CASSAETSGGYEQYF	TGTGCCAGCAGCGCCGAGACTAGCGGGGGGTACGAGCAGTACTTC
TRBV28	many	TRBJ2-7	TRBD2	CASSVSTSGGRYEQYF	TGTGCCAGCAGTGTATCGACTAGCGGGGGGCGGTATGAGCAGTACTTC
TRBV4-1	-	TRBJ1-2	-	CASNPSESNYGYTF	TGCGCCAGCAATCCTTCGGAGAGTAACTATGGCTACACCTTC
TRBV5-1	-	TRBJ2-1	TRBD2	CASSLGTSGGADEQFF	TGCGCCAGCAGCTTGGGAACTAGCGGGGGGGCGGATGAGCAGTTCTTC
TRBV10-3	-	TRBJ1-2	-	CAISEPGSTTAGAYGYTF	TGTGCCATCAGTGAGCCCGGATCAACAACCGCGGGGGCCTATGGCTACACCTTC
TRBV28	few	TRBJ2-7	-	CASSLGPDEQYF	TGTGCCAGCAGTTTGGGACCTGACGAGCAGTACTTC
TRBV7-9	many	TRBJ1-5	TRBD1	CASSWDRGDQPQHF	TGTGCCAGCAGCTGGGACAGGGGGGATCAGCCCCAGCATTTT
TRBV10-3	-	TRBJ1-1	-	CAIREQGRDTEAFF	TGTGCCATCAGGGAGCAGGGGCGGGACACTGAAGCTTTCTTT
TRBV4-3	-	TRBJ1-2	-	CASSQDVQGLLGYTF	TGCGCCAGCAGCCAAGATGTTCAGGGGCTTTTGGGCTACACCTTC
TRBV2	few	TRBJ2-3	-	CASIPTVTVRTDTQYF	TGTGCCAGCATTCCGACAGTTACAGTTCGCACAGATACGCAGTATTTT
TRBV3-1	-	TRBJ2-7	-	CASSQARLVHEQYF	TGTGCCAGCAGCCAAGCCAGGTTAGTCCACGAGCAGTACTTC
TRBV6-2/TRBV6-3	-	TRBJ2-7	TRBD1	CASTTGAYEQYF	TGTGCCAGCACCACAGGGGCCTACGAGCAGTACTTC
TRBV10-2	few	TRBJ1-2	-	CASSESILEGTPGGGCTF	TGCGCCAGCAGTGAGTCGATTTTGGAGGGGACCCCAGGAGGTGGCTGCACCTTC
TRBV5-1	-	TRBJ2-7	-	CASSLDRVSSYNEQYF	TGCGCCAGCAGCTTGGACAGGGTTAGCTCCTACAATGAGCAGTACTTC
TRBV7-3	-	TRBJ1-1	-	CASSLLSGLNTEAFF	TGTGCCAGCAGCTTATTGTCAGGGTTGAACACTGAAGCTTTCTTT
TRBV7-3	many	TRBJ2-3	-	CASSSGAGAQTDTQYF	TGTGCCAGCAGTTCGGGGGCGGGGGCGCAAACAGATACGCAGTATTTT
TRBV6-2/TRBV6-3	few	TRBJ2-1	-	CASSYPPEEQFF	TGTGCCAGCAGTTACCCCCCGGAGGAGCAGTTCTTC
TRBV2	few	TRBJ2-1	-	CASSEALRGYNEQFF	TGTGCCAGCAGTGAAGCGCTTCGGGGCTACAATGAGCAGTTCTTC
TRBV5-1	few	TRBJ2-1	TRBD2	CASSSSGGTNNEQFF	TGCGCCAGCAGCTCTAGCGGGGGGACGAACAATGAGCAGTTCTTC
TRBV6-2/TRBV6-3	many	TRBJ2-1	-	CASSYRDNNEQFF	TGTGCCAGCAGTTACCGGGACAACAATGAGCAGTTCTTC
TRBV3-1	few	TRBJ1-1	-	CASSLVGAGGTEAFF	TGTGCCAGCAGCCTAGTCGGCGCGGGGGGCACTGAAGCTTTCTTT
TRBV5-8	-	TRBJ2-2	TRBD1	CASSLQAGGLFGELFF	TGTGCCAGCAGCTTGCAGGCAGGGGGCTTATTCGGGGAGCTGTTTTTT
TRBV5-1	once	TRBJ2-2	TRBD1	CASSANRGNTGELFF	TGCGCCAGCAGCGCAAACAGGGGGAACACCGGGGAGCTGTTTTTT
TRBV7-9	many	TRBJ1-2	-	CASTPPGDYGYTF	TGTGCCAGCACCCCACCGGGGGACTATGGCTACACCTTC